This T cell receptor beta chain was found in a study of OX40 agonist ivuxolimab in advanced cancers. In the study overall: The patients received ivuxolimab by intravenous route every 2 weeks at 0.01 to 10 mg/kg.

Here immunoSEQ multiplex PCR was the method, and the copy in TCRdb shows in-frame clones only, minus some. The table lists around 120,000 clones, 80% to 90% of them singletons. After removal of 0 bases from V and 6 bases from J, the junction contained 2 bases not matched to a gene. The CDR3 loop spans 14 amino acids. CDR1 is GTSNPN, CDR2 SVGIG, per germline (reference sequence). The sample consisted of CD4+ or CD8+ T cells sorted from blood, taken in a trial of the OX40 agonist ivuxolimab. The genes are TRBV30 and TRBJ1-2, with TRBD1 matching 12 bases. The sequence derives from an adult with an advanced solid tumor such as melanoma, head and neck, liver or kidney cancer. The CDR3 DNA follows: TGTGCCTGGAGTGTAGGGACAGGGGGCAATGGCTACACCTTC. As protein: CAWSVGTGGNGYTF. The full variable domain, completed using reference TRBV30 and TRBJ1-2, is SQTIHQWPATLVQPVGSPLSLECTVEGTSNPNLYWYRQAAGRGLQLLFYSVGIGQISSEVPQNLSASRPQDRQFILSSKKLLLSDSGFYLCAWSVGTGGNGYTFGSGTRLTVV.